The 23 T cell receptor beta chains below come from one sample, sequenced in a study of blood T cell repertoires in COVID-19. Data came from immunoSEQ multiplex PCR; TCRdb stores just in-frame clones and leaves some out. The profile shows 200,000 to 250,000 clones, 86% of them singletons. Sequencing was carried out using peripheral blood. The receptor source for this set is a woman aged 25-40 years who had recovered from COVID-19.

The count of this clone is one. V is TRBV7-2 and J is TRBJ2-7; 9 bases fit TRBD2. The CDR3 has 14 residues. Germline V gives CDR1 SGHTA, CDR2 FQGNSA. V gave up 1 base and J gave up 7 bases; unmatched junction bases: 5. Here the CDR3 reads CASSLVAGGPEQYF. The CDR3 nucleotides are TGTGCCAGCAGCTTAGTGGCGGGGGGGCCTGAGCAGTACTTC.

This clone was seen ten or more times. The V and J genes are TRBV6-5 and TRBJ2-5, with D possibly TRBD2 on 6 matching bases. This CDR3 has 15 residues. Germline-derived CDR1 and CDR2 are MNHEY and SVGAGI. Trimming stripped 5 bases from V and 1 base from J, with 14 bases between. The CDR3 nucleotides are TGTGCCAGCAGTCCCGCAGGAGGGGCCCAAGAGACCCAGTACTTC. It translates to CASSPAGGAQETQYF.

The rearrangement links TRBV25-1 to TRBJ2-7, with D perhaps TRBD1 (5 bases). Germline CDR1 MGHDK, CDR2 SYGVNS. The CDR3 length is 14 residues. V lost 3 bases and J lost 8, with 17 bases in between. CDR3 coding DNA: TGTGCCAGCAGTGATCCAGGGATCCAGTTTAAGCAGTACTTC. Translated, it gives CASSDPGIQFKQYF.

This sequence joins TRBV19 and TRBJ1-4; 8 bases match TRBD1. V gave up 9 bases and J gave up 7 bases; unmatched junction bases: 19. Germline V gene sequence: CDR1 LNHDA, CDR2 SQIVND (reference sequence). The CDR3 extends over 17 amino acids. In nucleotides, the CDR3 is TGTGCCAGCATAGCAGGTCCAGGGGGCAGATTGGCTGAAAAACTGTTTTTT. Protein product: CASIAGPGGRLAEKLFF.

The J gene is TRBJ2-1, the V gene TRBV7-3; TRBD2 agrees at 9 bases. The germline V gene encodes CDR1 SGHTA and CDR2 FQGTGA. The CDR3 covers 14 residues. V shed 2 bases, J shed 7 bases, and the junction held 3 bases outside the gene matches. The CDR3 nucleotides read TGTGCCAGCAGCTTACGCGGGGGGGCTAATGAGCAGTTCTTC. Its translation: CASSLRGGANEQFF. Full variable domain (rest looked up from reference TRBV7-3 and TRBJ2-1): GAGVSQTPSNKVTEKGKYVELRCDPISGHTALYWYRQSLGQGPEFLIYFQGTGAADDSGLPNDRFFAVRPEGSVSTLKIQRTERGDSAVYLCASSLRGGANEQFFGPGTRLTVL.

The chain has TRBV12-5 and TRBJ1-4; no firm D call. Deletions cut 8 bases from V and 4 bases from J, with 14 bases between. Germline-derived CDR1 and CDR2 are LGHNT and FRNRAP. The CDR3 consists of 14 residues. CDR3 in DNA: TGTGCTAGTCAAAAGGCAGGTCTTAATGAAAAACTGTTTTTT. Protein sequence: CASQKAGLNEKLFF.

The chain couples TRBV11-2 to TRBJ2-2, with 10 bases fitting TRBD2. Germline V gene sequence: CDR1 SGHAT, CDR2 FQNNGV. CDR3 length: 15 residues. The junction had 2 bases not matched to a gene; V was cut back by 1 base and J by 6 bases. The CDR3 DNA reads TGTGCCAGCAGCTTAGGTCTAGCGGGGGCCGGGGAGCTGTTTTTT. Translated: CASSLGLAGAGELFF.

This clone occurred a few times. This sequence joins TRBV29-1 and TRBJ2-1; TRBD2 matches 8 bases. Trimming removed 6 bases from V and 6 bases from J; junction bases left unmatched: 10. The CDR3 is 14 amino acids. In germline, CDR1 is SQVTM, CDR2 ANQGSEA. The CDR3 DNA follows: TGCAGCGTGGCCCTTGACGGGGGGGCCAATGAGCAGTTCTTC. As protein: CSVALDGGANEQFF.

The chain recombines TRBV7-9 with TRBJ2-3; 9 bases are a match to TRBD2. The CDR3 length is 19 residues. V was clipped by 5 bases and J by 0 bases; unmatched bases: 15. The V gene's germline CDR1 is SEHNR and CDR2 FQNEAQ (reference sequence). Here the CDR3 reads CASSVLDRLAGPSTDTQYF. CDR3 DNA: TGTGCCAGCAGCGTCCTCGACCGCCTAGCGGGACCTAGCACAGATACGCAGTATTTT.

The chain couples TRBV5-1 to TRBJ1-1, with D possibly matching TRBD1 (6 bases). Germline-derived CDR1 and CDR2 are SGHRS and YFSETQ. Trimming stripped 0 bases from V and 4 bases from J, with 10 bases between. The CDR3 length is 14 residues. CDR3 sequence (DNA): TGCGCCAGCAGCTTGGATGGGGGCGGCACTGAAGCTTTCTTT. Translated, it gives CASSLDGGGTEAFF.

This rearrangement joins TRBV4-3 to TRBJ1-3; D may be TRBD1 (6 bases). The CDR3 runs to 17 residues. V was clipped by 0 bases and J by 0 bases, with 12 bases between them. Germline values: CDR1 LGHNA, CDR2 YSLEER. Here the CDR3 reads CASSQDPGHLSGNTIYF. CDR3 bases: TGCGCCAGCAGCCAAGACCCGGGACACCTCTCTGGAAACACCATATATTTT.

This clone was seen once. The chain is built from TRBV7-2 and TRBJ2-7; 7 positions match TRBD1. V gave up 1 base and J gave up 7 bases; unmatched junction bases: 4. CDR1 and CDR2 (germline): SGHTA, FQGNSA. The CDR3 loop spans 13 amino acids. CDR3 sequence reads: CASSLERTGEQYF. The CDR3 bases are TGTGCCAGCAGCTTAGAGAGGACAGGAGAGCAGTACTTC.

This sequence joins TRBV25-1 and TRBJ1-6, with D tentatively TRBD1 (6 bases). CDR3 length equals 14 residues. The V and J ends lost 4 bases and 5 bases respectively, with 9 bases between them. Germline loops: CDR1 MGHDK, CDR2 SYGVNS. In nucleotides, the CDR3 is TGTGCCAGCAGTGGCAGGGGAGATAATTCACCCCTCCACTTT. This encodes CASSGRGDNSPLHF.

V gene TRBV6-2 or TRBV6-3 combines with J gene TRBJ2-5, with 10 bases that match TRBD2. V was clipped by 5 bases and J by 5 bases; unmatched bases: 5. The germline V gene has CDR1 MNHEY and CDR2 SVGEGT. The CDR3 has 14 residues. The CDR3: CASSKAGGLETQYF. CDR3 DNA: TGTGCCAGCAGTAAAGCGGGGGGGCTGGAGACCCAGTACTTC.

The chain uses TRBV25-1 and TRBJ2-3, with a tentative D call TRBD1 (6 bases). V was pared by 2 bases and J by 7 bases, with 10 bases between. This CDR3 region has 13 residues. Germline V gives CDR1 MGHDK, CDR2 SYGVNS. CDR3 in amino acids: CASSETGLYTQYF. CDR3 coding DNA: TGTGCCAGCAGTGAAACAGGGCTATATACGCAGTATTTT.

This chain uses TRBV18 with TRBJ2-7, with D possibly matching TRBD1 (5 bases). Germline V CDR1 and CDR2: KGHSH, LQKENI. This CDR3 has 12 residues. Trimming took off 1 base at V and 5 bases at J, with 6 bases between the two ends. CDR3 DNA: TGTGCCAGCTCACCACAGGGGAACGAGCAGTACTTC. Its protein product is CASSPQGNEQYF.

This clone occurred once. The chain combines TRBV12-2 with TRBJ2-1; the D segment call TRBD2 is taken from the table without a DNA check. TRBV12-2 is shown as a pseudogene. The CDR3 loop spans 15 amino acids. The CDR3 DNA reads TGTGCAAGTCGCCATGCGGGGGGTTTCTACAATGAGCAGTTCTTC. Protein product: CASRHAGGFYNEQFF.

The rearrangement joins TRBV27 to TRBJ2-1; 12 bases agree with TRBD2. CDR3 length: 17 amino acids. Unmatched junction bases numbered 9, after V lost 6 bases and J lost 3 bases. Germline CDR1 reads MNHEY; CDR2 reads SMNVEV (reference sequence). DNA for the CDR3: TGTGCCAGCAGCTCATCCGGGACTAGCGGGCTCTACAATGAGCAGTTCTTC. Amino acid sequence: CASSSSGTSGLYNEQFF.

This chain links TRBV15 with TRBJ1-2; 7 nucleotides match TRBD1. CDR1 LNHNV and CDR2 YYDKDF come from the germline V gene (reference sequence). The junction had 7 bases not matched to a gene; V was cut back by 1 base and J by 5 bases. The CDR3 covers 15 residues. DNA for the CDR3: TGTGCCACCAGCAGAGCCACGTCAGGGGGATATGGCTACACCTTC. The encoded protein is CATSRATSGGYGYTF.

The V call is TRBV9, the J call TRBJ2-1; D is uncertain. This CDR3 contains 15 residues. From germline, CDR1 is SGDLS and CDR2 YYNGEE. V was clipped by 3 bases and J by 7 bases, with 17 bases between them. The CDR3 DNA reads as TGTGCCAGCAGCGCCTCTAGTGAGCCGTGGAATGAGCAGTTCTTC. Protein: CASSASSEPWNEQFF.

This clone was observed once. The rearrangement uses TRBV6-5 and TRBJ1-3, with TRBD1 as a possible D gene (6 bases). Germline V gene sequence: CDR1 MNHEY, CDR2 SVGAGI. V gave up 7 bases and J gave up 4 bases, with 17 bases separating them. This CDR3 spans 15 amino acids. The CDR3 bases are TGTGCCAGCATCGATGGGGGCACTAAGGGAAACACCATATATTTT. Translating it yields CASIDGGTKGNTIYF.

The rearrangement joins TRBV27 to TRBJ2-7; a possible D gene is TRBD1 (6 bases). This CDR3 is 15 amino acids long. Between the trimmed V and J ends, which lost 4 bases and 4 bases, there was a span of 17 bases. Germline V gene lookup returns CDR1 MNHEY and CDR2 SMNVEV (reference sequence). The CDR3 DNA is TGTGCCAGCAGTTACACCTCCGGGACAAGATACGAGCAGTACTTC. It encodes CASSYTSGTRYEQYF.

The chain is built from TRBV27 and TRBJ2-3; TRBD1 aligns across 9 bases. Germline values: CDR1 MNHEY, CDR2 SMNVEV (reference sequence). The V segment lost 11 bases and the J segment 7 bases; nucleotides outside the gene matches: 7. CDR3 length: 12 amino acids. The CDR3 nucleotides are TGTGCCGCCGGGACAGGGACACATACGCAGTATTTT. It translates to CAAGTGTHTQYF.